Below are 24 T cell receptor beta chains sequenced from a single sample in a study of CD8 T cells in Susac syndrome. RNA, at about 0.5 to 1 ug, was reverse transcribed with random hexamers. TCRdb independently ran MiXCR on the immunoSEQ multiplex PCR reads; one entry per CDR3 protein. The sample carries 75,000 to 95,000 distinct CDR3 sequences, roughly 94% recorded once. Sequencing was carried out using CD8+ T cells from PBMCs. Source of these receptors: a human donor with Susac syndrome.

The CDR3: CSVLGGSSYEQYF. Written as DNA, the CDR3 is TGCAGTGTTTTAGGCGGGAGCTCCTACGAGCAGTACTTC. The chain couples TRBV20-1 to TRBJ2-7; 7 bases match TRBD2. This CDR3 is built from 13 residues. The germline V gene has CDR1 DFQATT and CDR2 SNEGSKA (reference sequence). V was clipped by 7 bases and J by 0 bases; unmatched bases: 6.

The chain recombines TRBV30 with TRBJ1-5, with 9 bases lining up with TRBD1. From germline, CDR1 is GTSNPN and CDR2 SVGIG (reference sequence). The CDR3 length is 15 residues. V lost 5 bases and J lost 4; bases outside the gene matches: 9. CDR3 coding DNA: TGTGCCTGGCAAGCATTGACAGGGGGAAATCAGCCCCAGCATTTT. Encoded protein: CAWQALTGGNQPQHF. Variable domain in full (rest from reference TRBV30 and TRBJ1-5): SQTIHQWPATLVQPVGSPLSLECTVEGTSNPNLYWYRQAAGRGLQLLFYSVGIGQISSEVPQNLSASRPQDRQFILSSKKLLLSDSGFYLCAWQALTGGNQPQHFGDGTRLSIL.

The DNA for the CDR3 is TGCGCCAGCAGCTTGGTGGAGGGCGGGGAGACCCAGTACTTC. Its protein is CASSLVEGGETQYF. This chain links TRBV5-1 with TRBJ2-5; weak D call: TRBD2 (6 bases). Germline lookup yields CDR1 SGHRS and CDR2 YFSETQ. Trimming removed 0 bases at V and 5 bases at J, with 11 bases between. The CDR3 runs 14 residues.

V and J are TRBV9 and TRBJ2-1; 7 nucleotides line up with TRBD2. The germline V gene encodes CDR1 SGDLS and CDR2 YYNGEE. The V and J ends lost 3 bases and 7 bases, in that order; junction bases with no gene match: 4. The CDR3 loop spans 13 amino acids. CDR3 nucleotides: TGTGCCAGCAGCGGACTACTAGCGAATGAGCAGTTCTTC. Its protein product is CASSGLLANEQFF.

V is TRBV3-1 and J is TRBJ2-7, with 10 nucleotides matching TRBD2. From germline, CDR1 is LGHDT and CDR2 YNNKEL (reference sequence). The CDR3 is made up of 14 amino acids. V trimming: 5 bases; J trimming: 6 bases; junction bases outside the gene matches: 7. For the CDR3, the DNA is TGTGCCAGCAGCTCCGGGACTAGCGTTCGCGAGCAGTACTTC. It yields the protein CASSSGTSVREQYF.

The chain is built from TRBV11-1 and TRBJ2-2; TRBD1 matches 10 bases. The V gene end was trimmed by 5 bases and the J gene end by 5 bases; junction bases not matched to a gene: 8. Germline CDR1 SGHAT, CDR2 FQDESV (reference sequence). The length of the CDR3 is 16 residues. CDR3 sequence (DNA): TGTGCCAGCAGCCCAGAAGGGACAGGGGTTACCGGGGAGCTGTTTTTT. It is translated as CASSPEGTGVTGELFF.

The genes are TRBV28 and TRBJ1-5; D is unresolved. Germline CDR1 MDHEN, CDR2 SYDVKM. Trimming shortened V by 6 bases and J by 3 bases, and 12 bases separated the two germline ends. This CDR3 is 14 amino acids long. CDR3 residues: CASRDWKNNQPQHF. The CDR3 coding sequence is TGTGCCAGCAGGGATTGGAAGAACAATCAGCCCCAGCATTTT.

The gene calls are TRBV27 and TRBJ1-1; TRBD1 is a possible D gene (5 bases). This CDR3 is built from 16 residues. With 2 bases removed from V and 0 bases from J, the gap between germline ends came to 13 bases. Germline loops: CDR1 MNHEY, CDR2 SMNVEV (reference sequence). The CDR3 DNA sequence: TGTGCCAGCAGTTTAGGGACGCCAGCATTGAACACTGAAGCTTTCTTT. Protein sequence: CASSLGTPALNTEAFF.

The CDR3 nucleotides read TGTGCCAGCTTCGGGAGGGGGACCTACAATGAGCAGTTCTTC. Translating it yields CASFGRGTYNEQFF. The rearrangement uses TRBV13 and TRBJ2-1, with 8 nucleotides matching TRBD2. This CDR3 is built from 14 residues. From germline, CDR1 is PRHDT and CDR2 FYEKMQ (reference sequence). The trim removed 8 bases at V and 2 bases at J, leaving 5 bases unmatched.

This clonotype has just one count. The CDR3 DNA follows: TGTGCCAGCAGCCCATGGTCCTCGGAGAATCTACACTCTGGGGCCAACGTCCTGACTTTC. Translation: CASSPWSSENLHSGANVLTF. The chain joins TRBV7-6 to TRBJ2-6, with D unresolved. Germline CDR1 is SGHVS and CDR2 is FNYEAQ. This CDR3 has 20 residues. V was shortened by 5 bases and J by 0 bases, with 23 bases between the two germline ends.

The genes are TRBV3-1 and TRBJ2-3; a weak D match, TRBD2 (5 bases). Germline CDR1 and CDR2: LGHDT and YNNKEL (reference sequence). CDR3 length: 13 amino acids. V gave up 3 bases and J gave up 4 bases, with 8 bases separating them. CDR3 coding DNA: TGTGCCAGCAGCCAGGACTCCTCAGATACGCAGTATTTT. It encodes CASSQDSSDTQYF.

The chain combines TRBV5-1 with TRBJ2-1, with 7 bases matching TRBD2. The CDR3 has 15 residues. The trim removed 3 bases at V and 8 bases at J, leaving 11 bases unmatched. The germline V gene has CDR1 SGHRS and CDR2 YFSETQ. As DNA, the CDR3 is TGCGCCAGCAGCTCGGGACTAAGTAGGAGCGATGAGCAGTTCTTC. It encodes CASSSGLSRSDEQFF.

The chain joins TRBV7-9 to TRBJ2-5; maybe TRBD2 (5 bases). V was cut by 6 bases and J by 5 bases, with 22 bases left in between. This CDR3 is 16 amino acids long. Germline CDR1 and CDR2: SEHNR and FQNEAQ (reference sequence). CDR3 in DNA: TGTGCCAGCAGTTCATTAGTACAAGCGGTCGAGGAGACCCAGTACTTC. This translates into CASSSLVQAVEETQYF.

This sequence joins TRBV6-1 and TRBJ2-2, with 7 bases that match TRBD2. CDR3 length: 14 residues. The J segment lost 4 bases and the V segment lost 8 bases, leaving 7 bases of the junction unmatched. Germline-derived CDR1 and CDR2 are MNHNS and SASEGT. The CDR3 here is CASLGWEGTGELFF. As DNA, the CDR3 is TGTGCCAGCTTGGGCTGGGAGGGCACCGGGGAGCTGTTTTTT.

This sequence joins TRBV19 and TRBJ2-1; 9 bases fit TRBD2. This CDR3 contains 15 residues. CDR1 and CDR2 (germline): LNHDA, SQIVND (reference sequence). The J segment lost 9 bases and the V segment lost 1 base, leaving 7 bases of the junction unmatched. The CDR3 nucleotides are TGTGCCAGTAGTATAGTGGGGGGACTAGCCGGTGAGCAGTTCTTC. Its translation is CASSIVGGLAGEQFF.

This clonotype occurred once. This sequence joins TRBV30 and TRBJ2-5; TRBD2 matches 7 bases. V trimming: 1 base; J trimming: 0 bases; junction bases outside the gene matches: 2. The CDR3 spans 14 residues. Looked up from germline, CDR1 is GTSNPN and CDR2 is SVGIG (reference sequence). The CDR3: CAWSGSGDQETQYF. The CDR3 coding sequence is TGTGCCTGGAGTGGAAGCGGGGACCAAGAGACCCAGTACTTC.

The chain couples TRBV7-9 to TRBJ2-5, with a possible D match to TRBD1 (6 bases). Between the trimmed V and J ends, which lost 5 bases and 3 bases, there was a span of 16 bases. The CDR3 is 15 residues long. Germline V gene data show CDR1 as SEHNR and CDR2 as FQNEAQ (reference sequence). This CDR3 reads CASSHAGRGEETQYF. The CDR3 DNA reads TGTGCCAGCAGCCACGCGGGCAGGGGAGAAGAGACCCAGTACTTC.

The chain joins TRBV5-6 to TRBJ2-1; D perhaps matches TRBD2 (5 bases). The V gene's germline CDR1 is SGHDT and CDR2 YYEEEE. Trimming removed 2 bases from V and 7 bases from J, with 10 bases in between. This CDR3 contains 13 residues. As DNA, the CDR3 is TGTGCCAGCAGCTTTGGAGGCACTAATGAGCAGTTCTTC. It codes for CASSFGGTNEQFF.

The chain combines TRBV20-1 with TRBJ2-3, with a possible D match to TRBD2 (6 bases). V dropped 3 bases and J dropped 2 bases, with 18 bases sitting between them. CDR1 is DFQATT and CDR2 is SNEGSKA in the germline V gene (reference sequence). This CDR3 is built from 16 residues. CDR3 amino acids: CSASPRLVDNTDTQYF. Here the CDR3 DNA reads TGCAGTGCTAGCCCCAGACTAGTTGACAACACAGATACGCAGTATTTT.

V and J are TRBV11-2 and TRBJ1-1, with a tentative D call TRBD1 (6 bases). Trimming took 1 base from V and 12 from J, leaving 15 bases between them. CDR3 size: 13 residues. Germline-derived CDR1 and CDR2 are SGHAT and FQNNGV. CDR3 in DNA: TGTGCCAGCAGCTTAGCCTCTGGGGGCGAGACTTTCTTT. It specifies CASSLASGGETFF. The full variable domain, rest sourced from reference TRBV11-2 and TRBJ1-1, is EAGVAQSPRYKIIEKRQSVAFWCNPISGHATLYWYQQILGQGPKLLIQFQNNGVVDDSQLPKDRFSAERLKGVDSTLKIQPAKLEDSAVYLCASSLASGGETFFGQGTRLTVV.

This clonotype appeared a few times. The rearrangement joins TRBV13 to TRBJ2-7, with D unclear. V was cut by 3 bases and J by 1 base, with 7 bases left in between. The CDR3 spans 13 residues. CDR1 and CDR2 (germline): PRHDT, FYEKMQ (reference sequence). CDR3 protein: CASSFGRSYEQYF. CDR3 sequence (DNA): TGTGCCAGCAGCTTTGGTAGGTCCTACGAGCAGTACTTC.

The CDR3 loop reads CAWRDLGGGTNEKLFF. CDR3 in DNA: TGTGCCTGGAGGGACCTCGGGGGCGGGACTAATGAAAAACTGTTTTTT. This sequence joins TRBV30 and TRBJ1-4, with TRBD1 as a possible D gene (6 bases). Trimming left V 3 bases short and J 2 bases short, with 16 bases between. This CDR3 spans 16 amino acids. CDR1 is GTSNPN and CDR2 is SVGIG in the germline V gene (reference sequence).

A single count supports this clonotype. The V gene is TRBV6-6, the J gene TRBJ2-5; no firm D call. The CDR3 runs 11 residues. Germline assignment: CDR1 MNHNY and CDR2 SVGAGI (reference sequence). V lost 5 bases, J lost 2 bases, and 3 bases lay in between. The CDR3 region is CASSTQETQYF. In DNA, the CDR3 is TGTGCCAGCAGTACTCAAGAGACCCAGTACTTC.

The J gene is TRBJ2-1, the V gene TRBV29-1; D ambiguous. V was shortened by 4 bases and J by 4 bases, with 8 bases between the two germline ends. The CDR3 consists of 12 residues. CDR1 and CDR2 (germline): SQVTM, ANQGSEA. As DNA, the CDR3 is TGCAGCGTTGCGTCAGTTTACAATGAGCAGTTCTTC. This translates into CSVASVYNEQFF.